This is a list of T cell receptor beta chains from one sample in a study of cytomegalovirus exposure and HLA in healthy donors. The repertoire was sequenced with immunoSEQ multiplex PCR; TCRdb's copy has only in-frame clones and lacks some. This sample yields approximately 240,000 clones, of which around 80% are seen a single time; around 5% belongs to the top ten. The specimen sequenced was PBMCs. The origin of the receptors is a woman aged 40-49 years in good health and CMV-seropositive. Each CDR3 is given with its conserved first and last residue.

j_call: TRBJ2-1; v_call: TRBV5-4; cdr3_aa: CASTHGTARENEQFF
j_call: TRBJ1-4; v_call: TRBV4-3; cdr3_aa: CASSQPDRVVEKLFF
j_call: TRBJ2-7; v_call: TRBV6-1; cdr3_aa: CASSGGLAVHYEQYF
j_call: TRBJ2-3; v_call: TRBV29-1; cdr3_aa: CSVDRTSSLTDTQYF
j_call: TRBJ1-2; v_call: TRBV6-5; cdr3_aa: CATRVAGGPYGYTF
j_call: TRBJ2-3; v_call: TRBV7-2; cdr3_aa: CASSFGTSGTDTQYF
j_call: TRBJ2-3; v_call: TRBV14; cdr3_aa: CASSPGETSTDTQYF
j_call: TRBJ2-3; v_call: TRBV19; cdr3_aa: CASSISGTGFTDTQYF
j_call: TRBJ1-2; v_call: TRBV14; cdr3_aa: CASSQELDSYGYTF
j_call: TRBJ1-2; v_call: TRBV10-1; cdr3_aa: CASSGGSADNYGYTF
j_call: TRBJ2-3; v_call: TRBV6-1; cdr3_aa: CASSETLAGGPSTDTQYF
j_call: TRBJ2-7; v_call: TRBV27; cdr3_aa: CATQQGLSYEQYF
j_call: TRBJ2-7; v_call: TRBV7-2; cdr3_aa: CASSWGGTYEQYF
j_call: TRBJ1-2; v_call: TRBV9; cdr3_aa: CASSVDGGGSGGYTF
j_call: TRBJ1-2; v_call: TRBV11-3; cdr3_aa: CASNPGTFSYGYTF
j_call: TRBJ2-1; v_call: TRBV19; cdr3_aa: CASSIGLAHNEQFF
j_call: TRBJ2-3; v_call: TRBV7-8; cdr3_aa: CASSLAWRGATDTQYF
j_call: TRBJ1-4; v_call: TRBV5-1; cdr3_aa: CASSLSDFTGTNEKLFF
j_call: TRBJ1-2; v_call: TRBV27; cdr3_aa: CASSFGGRGVNGYTF
j_call: TRBJ2-2; v_call: TRBV19; cdr3_aa: CASSMRQDSGELFF
j_call: TRBJ2-3; v_call: TRBV5-1; cdr3_aa: CASSGGHTSTDTQYF
j_call: TRBJ2-7; v_call: TRBV7-9; cdr3_aa: CASSFAGGNYEQYF
j_call: TRBJ2-7; v_call: TRBV7-9; cdr3_aa: CASSLDSLSSYEQYF
j_call: TRBJ1-1; v_call: TRBV29-1; cdr3_aa: CSVSIGQGAGEAFF
j_call: TRBJ2-2; v_call: TRBV9; cdr3_aa: CASSVTGQGPNTGELFF
j_call: TRBJ2-5; v_call: TRBV9; cdr3_aa: CASSPQTGLWETQYF
j_call: TRBJ2-3; v_call: TRBV30; cdr3_aa: CAWSGAADTQYF
j_call: TRBJ2-2; v_call: TRBV11-3; cdr3_aa: CASSSPWEENTGELFF
j_call: TRBJ2-7; v_call: TRBV9; cdr3_aa: CASSVEGAGEQYF
j_call: TRBJ1-2; v_call: TRBV2; cdr3_aa: CASSESWVDTYGYTF
j_call: TRBJ2-3; v_call: TRBV19; cdr3_aa: CASSYGQLTDTQYF
j_call: TRBJ2-2; v_call: TRBV29-1; cdr3_aa: CSAKTGGGGELFF
j_call: TRBJ1-2; v_call: TRBV30; cdr3_aa: CAWSSAGLTSYTF
j_call: TRBJ1-4; v_call: TRBV5-1; cdr3_aa: CASSLTVNNEKLFF
j_call: TRBJ2-3; v_call: TRBV4-3; cdr3_aa: CASSQSSGGHFTDTQYF
j_call: TRBJ1-6; v_call: TRBV30; cdr3_aa: CAWSASTGKNSPLHF
j_call: TRBJ2-3; v_call: TRBV2; cdr3_aa: CASRNQAGGELTDTQYF
j_call: TRBJ1-1; v_call: TRBV19; cdr3_aa: CASSMSYLVANTEAFF
j_call: TRBJ1-5; v_call: TRBV7-2; cdr3_aa: CASSRNPSQPQHF
j_call: TRBJ2-3; v_call: TRBV5-1; cdr3_aa: CASSLGQGSEYF
j_call: TRBJ1-3; v_call: TRBV4-2; cdr3_aa: CASSTSGVAIYF
j_call: TRBJ2-2; v_call: TRBV4-1; cdr3_aa: CASSSGRTGGAGTGELFF
j_call: TRBJ2-2; v_call: TRBV18; cdr3_aa: CASSLRQGARTGELFF
j_call: TRBJ1-5; v_call: TRBV29-1; cdr3_aa: CSVGSPFGNQPQHF
j_call: TRBJ2-1; v_call: TRBV5-1; cdr3_aa: CASSSDTAYNEQFF
j_call: TRBJ1-2; v_call: TRBV6-1; cdr3_aa: CASSFIQGANYGYTF
j_call: TRBJ1-4; v_call: TRBV7-9; cdr3_aa: CASSRDSINEKLFF
j_call: TRBJ2-1; v_call: TRBV7-2; cdr3_aa: CASSKGLAGDWYEQFF
j_call: TRBJ2-2; v_call: TRBV15; cdr3_aa: CATSRELTSSSTGELFF
j_call: TRBJ2-1; v_call: TRBV10-1; cdr3_aa: CASRGTGENEQFF